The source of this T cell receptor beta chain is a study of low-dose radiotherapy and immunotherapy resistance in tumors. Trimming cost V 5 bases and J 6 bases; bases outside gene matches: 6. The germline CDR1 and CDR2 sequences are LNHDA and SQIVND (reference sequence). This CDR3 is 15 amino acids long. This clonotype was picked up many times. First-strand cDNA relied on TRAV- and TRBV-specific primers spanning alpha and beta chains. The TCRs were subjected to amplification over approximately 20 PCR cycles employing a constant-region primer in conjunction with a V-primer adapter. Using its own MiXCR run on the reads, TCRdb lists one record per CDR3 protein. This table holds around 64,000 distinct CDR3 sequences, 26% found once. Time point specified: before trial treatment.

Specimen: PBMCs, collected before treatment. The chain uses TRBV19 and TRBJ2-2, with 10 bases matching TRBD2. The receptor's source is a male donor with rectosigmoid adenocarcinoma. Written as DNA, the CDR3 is TGTGCCAGTAGTGTTAGCGGGAGGCCGTCCGGGGAGCTGTTTTTT. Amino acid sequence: CASSVSGRPSGELFF.